What follows are 31 T cell receptor beta chains derived from one specimen sequenced in a study of OX40 agonist ivuxolimab in advanced cancers. Sequencing was performed with immunoSEQ multiplex PCR; in TCRdb, only in-frame clones are kept and a portion is missing. This sample carries around 150,000 clones, 94% of them seen once, and the ten largest clones take about 0.31%. The starting material was CD4+ or CD8+ T cells sorted from blood, obtained in a trial of the OX40 agonist ivuxolimab. These TCRs come from an adult with an advanced solid tumor such as melanoma, head and neck, liver or kidney cancer.

The rearrangement uses TRBV9 and TRBJ2-3, with 7 bases identical to TRBD2. This CDR3 has 17 residues. V shed 2 bases and J 2 bases; nucleotides not matched to a gene: 11. Germline CDR1 and CDR2: SGDLS and YYNGEE. The CDR3 DNA reads as TGTGCCAGCAGCGTGAACCCCGGGACTACCCTCACAGATACGCAGTATTTT. The encoded protein is CASSVNPGTTLTDTQYF.

This chain joins TRBV5-1 and TRBJ2-5; weak D call: TRBD2 (6 bases). This CDR3 has 14 amino acids. In germline, CDR1 is SGHRS, CDR2 YFSETQ. Trimming took off 0 bases at V and 3 bases at J, with 9 bases between the two ends. This CDR3 reads CASSLDGGEETQYF. The CDR3 coding sequence is TGCGCCAGCAGCTTGGACGGAGGGGAAGAGACCCAGTACTTC.

The chain has TRBV4-1 and TRBJ1-4; tentatively, D is TRBD1 (6 bases). The V end lost 3 bases, the J end lost 0 bases, and 8 bases lay between the germline ends. In germline, CDR1 is MGHRA, CDR2 YSYEKL. CDR3 length: 15 residues. CDR3 loop: CASSQGHTTNEKLFF. The CDR3 DNA reads as TGCGCCAGCAGCCAGGGACATACAACTAATGAAAAACTGTTTTTT.

This chain connects TRBV19 to TRBJ1-3; D is uncertain. V lost 6 bases and J lost 2, with 14 bases in between. CDR3 size: 15 residues. Germline V gene data show CDR1 as LNHDA and CDR2 as SQIVND (reference sequence). This chain's CDR3 is CASRRAVGTGNTIYF. For the CDR3, the DNA is TGTGCCAGTAGGCGGGCCGTTGGGACTGGAAACACCATATATTTT. Supplemented by reference TRBV19 and TRBJ1-3, the full variable domain reads DGGITQSPKYLFRKEGQNVTLSCEQNLNHDAMYWYRQDPGQGLRLIYYSQIVNDFQKGDIAEGYSVSREKKESFPLTVTSAQKNPTAFYLCASRRAVGTGNTIYFGEGSWLTVV.

This chain links TRBV7-3 with TRBJ1-5, with D possibly TRBD1 on 6 matching bases. CDR1 is SGHTA and CDR2 is FQGTGA in the germline V gene. Trimming shortened V by 1 base and J by 2 bases, and 6 bases separated the two germline ends. The CDR3 sequence is 14 residues long. CDR3 protein: CASSLRQGNQPQHF. In DNA, the CDR3 is TGTGCCAGCAGCTTAAGACAGGGCAATCAGCCCCAGCATTTT.

This rearrangement joins TRBV18 to TRBJ2-5, with 13 positions matching TRBD2. CDR1 is KGHSH and CDR2 is LQKENI in the germline V gene. J lost 2 bases, V lost 4 bases, and 7 bases had no gene match. This CDR3 is built from 17 residues. This chain's CDR3 is CASSLSRLAGGQETQYF. The CDR3 nucleotides are TGTGCCAGCTCACTTTCCCGACTAGCGGGGGGACAAGAGACCCAGTACTTC.

The CDR3 here is CASSSYRSHEQYF. The CDR3 DNA is TGTGCCAGCAGCTCCTACAGGAGCCACGAGCAGTACTTC. The chain is built from TRBV7-6 and TRBJ2-7; the D gene is possibly TRBD1 (5 bases). V shed 4 bases and J shed 5 bases, with 12 bases lying between them. Germline V gives CDR1 SGHVS, CDR2 FNYEAQ. This CDR3 comprises 13 residues.

V gene TRBV6-4 combines with J gene TRBJ2-3; 7 bases map to TRBD1. The germline gives CDR1 MRHNA, CDR2 SNTAGT. Trimming at V came to 3 bases and at J to 2 bases, leaving 2 bases not matched to a gene. CDR3 size: 14 residues. The CDR3 protein is CASSEDRDTDTQYF. CDR3 nucleotides: TGTGCCAGCAGTGAAGACAGGGACACAGATACGCAGTATTTT.

The V and J genes are TRBV7-2 and TRBJ1-4; 7 bases fit TRBD1. Germline values: CDR1 SGHTA, CDR2 FQGNSA. The CDR3 is made up of 13 amino acids. V gave up 4 bases and J gave up 11 bases; unmatched junction bases: 7. The CDR3 sequence: CASSSSTGEKLFF. The CDR3 DNA sequence: TGTGCCAGCAGCTCGTCTACAGGGGAGAAACTGTTTTTT.

The chain joins TRBV6-5 to TRBJ2-1; D is unclear. The CDR3 has 14 residues. V gave up 6 bases and J gave up 2 bases, with 11 bases separating them. From germline, CDR1 is MNHEY and CDR2 SVGAGI. CDR3 in amino acids: CASSLGTTYNEQFF. The CDR3 bases are TGTGCCAGCAGCCTTGGAACTACCTACAATGAGCAGTTCTTC.

The chain has TRBV7-2 and TRBJ1-3, with a weak D call TRBD1 (6 bases). V lost 6 bases and J 0 bases, leaving 18 bases between the germline ends. The germline V gene has CDR1 SGHTA and CDR2 FQGNSA. This CDR3 has 17 amino acids. The CDR3 protein is CASSSRTRGYSGNTIYF. The CDR3, as DNA: TGTGCCAGCAGTTCCCGTACCAGGGGCTACTCTGGAAACACCATATATTTT.

V is TRBV5-4 and J is TRBJ1-1; TRBD1 agrees at 7 bases. The V gene's germline CDR1 is SGHNT and CDR2 YYREEE (reference sequence). With V trimmed by 4 bases and J by 3 bases, 9 bases remained unmatched. The CDR3 covers 15 residues. CDR3 sequence: CASSRYTGADTEAFF. The CDR3 DNA follows: TGTGCCAGCAGCCGTTACACAGGGGCCGACACTGAAGCTTTCTTT.

The chain joins TRBV27 to TRBJ2-1, with D possibly being TRBD2 (6 bases). V lost 3 bases and J lost 1, with 19 bases in between. CDR3 size: 18 residues. Germline V gene lookup returns CDR1 MNHEY and CDR2 SMNVEV (reference sequence). The CDR3 bases are TGTGCCAGCAGTTTGGAAACTGAGGGGCGGGGATCCTACAATGAGCAGTTCTTC. Amino acid sequence: CASSLETEGRGSYNEQFF.

The V call is TRBV10-2, the J call TRBJ1-6; D is unclear. Germline lookup yields CDR1 WSHSY and CDR2 SAAADI. CDR3 length equals 18 residues. Deletions cut 4 bases from V and 5 bases from J, with 21 bases between. The CDR3 DNA reads TGCGCCAGCAGTGGGAAAAAGCGTCAAGGGTCGAATAATTCACCCCTCCACTTT. Protein sequence: CASSGKKRQGSNNSPLHF.

V usage is TRBV4-2 and J usage is TRBJ2-1, with TRBD2 matching 12 bases. Trimming at V came to 1 base and at J to 1 base, leaving 5 bases not matched to a gene. The CDR3 length is 18 residues. CDR1 is LGHNA and CDR2 is YNFKEQ in the germline V gene. The CDR3 protein is CASSQGLAGGVSYNEQFF. The CDR3 DNA sequence: TGTGCCAGCAGCCAAGGGCTAGCGGGAGGGGTTTCCTACAATGAGCAGTTCTTC.

CDR3 nucleotides: TGTGCCAGCAGTTACTCGACCCGGCCAACGTCCTACGAGCAGTACTTC. It specifies CASSYSTRPTSYEQYF. V is TRBV6-5 and J is TRBJ2-7; D gene uncertain. CDR3 length: 16 residues. Germline loops: CDR1 MNHEY, CDR2 SVGAGI. The V gene lost 0 bases and the J gene lost 1 base, with 13 bases spanning the gap.

This clone was recorded only once. The chain joins TRBV7-2 to TRBJ1-2, with D possibly being TRBD1 (6 bases). The V end lost 1 base, the J end lost 7 bases, and 10 bases lay between the germline ends. CDR3 size: 13 residues. Germline values: CDR1 SGHTA, CDR2 FQGNSA. The CDR3 DNA reads as TGTGCCAGCAGCTTAGTACAGGGTGGTGGCTACACCTTC. Translation: CASSLVQGGGYTF. The variable domain in full, with the rest retrieved from reference TRBV7-2 and TRBJ1-2, is GAGVSQSPSNKVTEKGKDVELRCDPISGHTALYWYRQSLGQGLEFLIYFQGNSAPDKSGLPSDRFSAERTGGSVSTLTIQRTQQEDSAVYLCASSLVQGGGYTFGSGTRLTVV.

V gene TRBV27 combines with J gene TRBJ2-5; D remains ambiguous. Trimming cost V 2 bases and J 2 bases, with 12 bases left between them. Germline values: CDR1 MNHEY, CDR2 SMNVEV (reference sequence). The CDR3 loop spans 15 amino acids. The CDR3 protein is CASSLIPGAQETQYF. The CDR3 DNA reads TGTGCCAGCAGTTTAATACCGGGCGCACAAGAGACCCAGTACTTC.

This chain links TRBV19 with TRBJ2-3; no clear D. Looked up from germline, CDR1 is LNHDA and CDR2 is SQIVND (reference sequence). This CDR3 has 15 amino acids. Trimming cost V 5 bases and J 2 bases, with 14 bases left between them. The CDR3 coding sequence is TGTGCCAGTAGTCCGAACGGGCAGCCCACAGATACGCAGTATTTT. Translated, it gives CASSPNGQPTDTQYF.

The chain carries TRBV14 and TRBJ2-7; D remains ambiguous. The CDR3 consists of 11 residues. V was pared by 3 bases and J by 3 bases, with 3 bases between. CDR1 is SGHDN, CDR2 FVKESK, per germline. The CDR3 here is CASSHIYEQYF. The CDR3 DNA sequence: TGTGCCAGCAGCCATATCTACGAGCAGTACTTC.

The genes are TRBV28 and TRBJ2-5; D might be TRBD2 (6 bases). This CDR3 comprises 13 residues. V shed 6 bases and J shed 4 bases, with 12 bases lying between them. CDR1 and CDR2 (germline): MDHEN, SYDVKM. The CDR3 nucleotides are TGTGCCAGCAGCTTAGGACTAATAGAGACCCAGTACTTC. The encoded protein is CASSLGLIETQYF.

On this clone itself: Compared with germline, one end of the junction differs, possibly owing to a read error. The CDR3 is CASSLGLAGGARDF. CDR3 nucleotides: TGTGCCAGCAGCTTAGGACTAGCGGGGGGGGCGCGAGATTTT. The chain is built from TRBV7-8 and TRBJ2-3; 14 nucleotides match TRBD2. Germline assignment: CDR1 SGHVS and CDR2 FQNEAQ. This CDR3 has 14 residues. Looking up the rest from reference TRBV7-8 and TRBJ2-3 gives the full variable domain: GAGVSQSPRYKVAKRGQDVALRCDPISGHVSLFWYQQALGQGPEFLTYFQNEAQLDKSGLPSDRFFAERPEGSVSTLKIQRTQQEDSAVYLCASSLGLAGGARDFGPGTRLTVL.

As DNA, the CDR3 is TGCGCCAGCAGCCCCCCAGACAGCATGAACACTGAAGCTTTCTTT. Protein: CASSPPDSMNTEAFF. V usage is TRBV5-1 and J usage is TRBJ1-1; tentative D call: TRBD1 (5 bases). The CDR3 contains 15 residues. Trimming cost V 4 bases and J 0 bases, with 13 bases left between them. CDR1 SGHRS and CDR2 YFSETQ come from the germline V gene.

CDR3 sequence (DNA): TGTGCCAGCAGCGCAGGGACTTATGGCTACACCTTC. This sequence encodes CASSAGTYGYTF. The V and J genes are TRBV9 and TRBJ1-2; perhaps TRBD1 as D (5 bases). Germline CDR1 and CDR2: SGDLS and YYNGEE. V was trimmed by 3 bases and J by 5 bases, leaving 8 bases between them. The CDR3 has 12 amino acids.

The CDR3 DNA sequence: TGTGCCAGCAGCGTGGGACCAAACAATGAGCAGTTCTTC. Amino acid sequence: CASSVGPNNEQFF. The chain carries TRBV9 and TRBJ2-1, with D possibly called TRBD1 or TRBD2 (5 bases each). The CDR3 extends over 13 amino acids. V was shortened by 2 bases and J by 5 bases, with 8 bases between the two germline ends. Germline CDR1 SGDLS, CDR2 YYNGEE.

This clone was observed a single time. The chain joins TRBV6-5 to TRBJ2-7, with 7 bases aligning to TRBD1. Looked up from germline, CDR1 is MNHEY and CDR2 is SVGAGI. The CDR3 consists of 13 residues. CDR3 protein: CSSSKDRVNEQYF. CDR3 bases: TGTTCAAGCAGTAAAGACAGGGTTAACGAGCAGTACTTC.

The rearrangement joins TRBV29-1 to TRBJ2-1, with D uncertain. Germline values: CDR1 SQVTM, CDR2 ANQGSEA. V gave up 4 bases and J gave up 4 bases, with 2 bases separating them. The CDR3 covers 10 residues. For the CDR3, the DNA is TGCAGCGTTGGGTACAATGAGCAGTTCTTC. This translates into CSVGYNEQFF.

The CDR3 loop is CASSLEEGRTEAFF. The CDR3 DNA sequence: TGTGCCAGCAGCTTAGAGGAGGGTCGCACTGAAGCTTTCTTT. The chain carries TRBV11-2 and TRBJ1-1, with D unclear. This CDR3 comprises 14 residues. Germline CDR1 reads SGHAT; CDR2 reads FQNNGV. V lost 0 bases to trimming and J lost 4 bases, with 9 bases between them.

The J gene is TRBJ2-7, the V gene TRBV2; D may match TRBD1 or TRBD2 (5 bases each). The CDR3 runs 14 residues. Germline-derived CDR1 and CDR2 are SNHLY and FYNNEI. Trimming shortened V by 6 bases and J by 7 bases, and 19 bases separated the two germline ends. Here the CDR3 reads CASSLGRNLGEQYF. CDR3 in DNA: TGTGCCAGCAGCCTGGGACGGAACCTTGGAGAGCAGTACTTC.

The chain carries TRBV10-3 and TRBJ2-3; perhaps TRBD2 as D (5 bases). In germline, CDR1 is ENHRY, CDR2 SYGVKD. Trimming stripped 3 bases from V and 8 bases from J, with 15 bases between. The CDR3 runs 14 residues. In nucleotides, the CDR3 is TGTGCCATCAGTGACCCCCTAGCCCCTGTTACGCAGTATTTT. Translating it yields CAISDPLAPVTQYF.

This rearrangement joins TRBV5-1 to TRBJ2-5, with 7 bases aligning to TRBD1. Germline V CDR1 and CDR2: SGHRS, YFSETQ. The CDR3 spans 15 residues. V trimming: 0 bases; J trimming: 1 base; junction bases outside the gene matches: 3. The CDR3 DNA reads TGCGCCAGCAGCTTGGAGGGGACAGCCCAAGAGACCCAGTACTTC. Protein: CASSLEGTAQETQYF.